Below, 14 T cell receptor beta chains from the same sample are listed, as sequenced in a study of blood T cell repertoires in COVID-19. Using immunoSEQ multiplex PCR, the repertoire was profiled, and TCRdb retains in-frame clones only, with some absent. Seen here are 40,000 to 50,000 clones, around 87% observed once, and the top ten hold over 2%. What was sequenced was peripheral blood. The receptors derive from a woman older than 75 with COVID-19, enrolled during active disease.

This chain joins TRBV5-1 and TRBJ1-6; 12 bases fit TRBD1. Trimming cost V 0 bases and J 9 bases; bases outside gene matches: 16. Germline V gene data show CDR1 as SGHRS and CDR2 as YFSETQ. There are 20 residues in the CDR3. DNA of the CDR3: TGCGCCAGCAGCTTGGCCCCTGCGGGGACAGGGGGCTTCGCAGGTTCACCCCTCCACTTT. This gives the protein CASSLAPAGTGGFAGSPLHF.

This chain joins TRBV30 and TRBJ2-7; 10 positions agree with TRBD1. The germline CDR1 and CDR2 sequences are GTSNPN and SVGIG (reference sequence). The CDR3 loop spans 13 amino acids. V lost 7 bases, J lost 1 base, and 4 bases stayed unmatched. The CDR3 sequence is CASRDRGSYEQYF. The CDR3 coding sequence is TGTGCCTCCAGGGACAGGGGATCCTACGAGCAGTACTTC.

This clone was seen a single time. J is TRBJ1-5 and V is TRBV29-1, with a weak D call TRBD1 (5 bases). The ends were cut back, 7 bases at V and 0 bases at J, with 10 bases in the middle. The CDR3 has 13 residues. CDR1 is SQVTM and CDR2 is ANQGSEA in the germline V gene. The CDR3 sequence: CSAGRSSNQPQHF. The CDR3 region has the DNA TGCAGCGCGGGACGGAGTAGCAATCAGCCCCAGCATTTT.

This clone was observed a handful of times. V and J are TRBV12-5 and TRBJ2-7; D call uncertain. Trimming pared 7 bases from V and 3 bases from J, leaving 13 bases between. The CDR3 is made up of 13 amino acids. Per germline, CDR1 LGHNT and CDR2 FRNRAP. DNA of the CDR3: TGTGCTAGTGCTCGCGGTCATGGCTACGAGCAGTACTTC. This encodes CASARGHGYEQYF.

The chain is built from TRBV5-1 and TRBJ2-6; 8 bases line up with TRBD1. CDR1 is SGHRS and CDR2 is YFSETQ in the germline V gene. Trimming removed 6 bases from V and 0 bases from J; junction bases left unmatched: 5. The CDR3 loop spans 16 amino acids. CDR3 loop: CASNRDRSSGANVLTF. CDR3 DNA: TGCGCCAGCAATCGGGACAGGAGCTCTGGGGCCAACGTCCTGACTTTC.

The J gene is TRBJ2-1, the V gene TRBV9; 7 bases fit TRBD1. Germline assignment: CDR1 SGDLS and CDR2 YYNGEE. Trimming took 4 bases from V and 9 from J; bases not matched to a gene: 13. This CDR3 has 15 amino acids. CDR3: CASSNQGRQGSEQFF. The CDR3, as DNA: TGTGCCAGCAGCAACCAGGGGAGACAGGGTAGTGAGCAGTTCTTC.

This clone has only a few counts. The chain employs TRBV24-1 and TRBJ2-1; 9 bases align to TRBD2. The CDR3 covers 15 residues. V lost 4 bases to trimming and J lost 9 bases; unmatched junction nucleotides: 9. Germline V lookup: CDR1 KGHDR, CDR2 SFDVKD. The CDR3 nucleotides are TGTGCCACCAGTGAGGCTAGCGGGGTCCCCGCTGAGCAGTTCTTC. It codes for CATSEASGVPAEQFF.

This sequence joins TRBV13 and TRBJ1-1; no clear D gene. Trimming removed 0 bases at V and 5 bases at J, with 4 bases between. This CDR3 spans 12 amino acids. Looked up from germline, CDR1 is PRHDT and CDR2 is FYEKMQ (reference sequence). As DNA, the CDR3 is TGTGCCAGCAGCTTAGGCGTTACTGAAGCTTTCTTT. This encodes CASSLGVTEAFF.

The V call is TRBV18, the J call TRBJ2-2; D remains ambiguous. This CDR3 has 17 residues. The V end was cut by 1 base, the J end by 1 base, with 13 bases between. The V gene's germline CDR1 is KGHSH and CDR2 LQKENI. This chain's CDR3 is CASSPRQAHQNTGELFF. DNA for the CDR3: TGTGCCAGCTCACCACGGCAGGCCCACCAGAACACCGGGGAGCTGTTTTTT.

J is TRBJ2-7 and V is TRBV28; TRBD1 agrees at 9 bases. Germline V gene sequence: CDR1 MDHEN, CDR2 SYDVKM. The CDR3 runs to 14 residues. J gave up 4 bases and V 5 bases, and 6 bases lay outside the gene matches. DNA of the CDR3: TGTGCCAGCAGTGGGGACAGGGAGTTATACGAGCAGTACTTC. The encoded protein is CASSGDRELYEQYF.

The V and J genes are TRBV5-5 and TRBJ2-3, with D maybe TRBD1 (6 bases). Deletions cut 3 bases from V and 2 bases from J, with 13 bases between. From germline, CDR1 is SGHKS and CDR2 YYEKEE (reference sequence). The CDR3 is made up of 15 amino acids. The CDR3 DNA reads as TGTGCCAGCAGCTCCCAGGACAGATTCACAGATACGCAGTATTTT. Translation: CASSSQDRFTDTQYF.

V usage is TRBV19 and J usage is TRBJ1-5; 9 bases align to TRBD1. After removal of 5 bases from V and 7 bases from J, the junction contained 3 bases not matched to a gene. The CDR3 length is 13 residues. Germline-derived CDR1 and CDR2 are LNHDA and SQIVND (reference sequence). CDR3 in DNA: TGTGCCAGTAGTTCGACAGGGGGGCAGCCCCAGCATTTT. This translates into CASSSTGGQPQHF.

This clone has a handful of counts. The chain links TRBV6-4 to TRBJ2-1; 13 nucleotides agree with TRBD2. Germline V gives CDR1 MRHNA, CDR2 SNTAGT. V was pared by 5 bases and J by 4 bases, with 5 bases of the junction left unmatched. This CDR3 spans 16 amino acids. CDR3 region: CASSSTSGRPYNEQFF. The CDR3 DNA follows: TGTGCCAGCAGTTCGACTAGCGGGAGGCCATACAATGAGCAGTTCTTC.

In its sample, this clone was seen once. V usage is TRBV21-1 and J usage is TRBJ1-5; the table's D call TRBD1 went unverified against the DNA. TRBV21-1 is deemed a pseudogene. This CDR3 region has 14 residues. CDR3 bases: TGTGCCAGCAGGACCACACAGTGGCATCAGCCCCAGCATTTT. Residues: CASRTTQWHQPQHF.